A single sample gave rise to the 11 T cell receptor beta chains below, sequenced in a study of T cells in Graves' hyperthyroidism and ophthalmopathy. What was amplified from RNA transcripts were TCR beta CDR3 regions. The TCR CDR3 was amplified in a first-round RT-PCR using the HTBI primer set. TCRdb called the multiplex PCR reads again in MiXCR, with one record for every CDR3 protein. The top ten hold 7.5% to 9.5% of the sample, which has 800,000 or so distinct CDR3 sequences, over 35% seen once. The sample comprised blood. The receptors here all came from a man younger than 35 with Graves' hyperthyroidism.

At least ten counts were recorded for this clonotype. The chain links TRBV5-1 to TRBJ1-4; D is ambiguous. Trimming shortened V by 0 bases and J by 5 bases, and 8 bases separated the two germline ends. The CDR3 totals 14 residues. Germline V gene data show CDR1 as SGHRS and CDR2 as YFSETQ. CDR3 sequence reads: CASSLEGFNEKLFF. The CDR3 DNA follows: TGCGCCAGCAGCTTGGAAGGGTTCAATGAAAAACTGTTTTTT.

This clonotype was detected many times. The chain combines TRBV29-1 with TRBJ1-1; 8 bases are a match to TRBD1. J gave up 3 bases and V 3 bases, and 3 bases lay outside the gene matches. Germline assignment: CDR1 SQVTM and CDR2 ANQGSEA. The CDR3 is made up of 13 amino acids. The CDR3 region has the DNA TGCAGCGTTGATCAGGGGGCTTACACTGAAGCTTTCTTT. Amino acids: CSVDQGAYTEAFF.

This clonotype was detected a few times. Here the CDR3 reads CATSDKGELFF. The CDR3 nucleotides read TGTGCCACCAGTGATAAAGGGGAGCTGTTTTTT. The V gene is TRBV24-1, the J gene TRBJ2-2; D not resolved. Trimming left V 3 bases short and J 8 bases short, with 3 bases between. Germline CDR1 reads KGHDR; CDR2 reads SFDVKD. The CDR3 length is 11 residues.

The V gene is TRBV10-3, the J gene TRBJ2-7; no firm D call. The J call is doubtful: the DNA matches TRBJ2-1 better. This CDR3 has 12 residues. Germline lookup yields CDR1 ENHRY and CDR2 SYGVKD. As DNA, the CDR3 is TGTGCCATCAGTGAGTCCCTTAATGAGCAGTTCTTC. It codes for CAISESLNEQFF.

Concerning this clonotype: One junction end disagrees with the germline gene, perhaps due to a read error. The CDR3 protein is CASSQGGPGLNQPQHF. The CDR3 DNA follows: TGCGCCAGCAGCCAAGGAGGACCCGGGCTCAATCAGCCCCAGCATTTT. The rearrangement uses TRBV7-7 and TRBJ1-5; D is uncertain. The length of the CDR3 is 16 residues. CDR1 and CDR2 from the germline V gene are SSHAT and FNYEAQ (reference sequence).

This chain uses TRBV12-3 or TRBV12-4 with TRBJ1-1, with unresolved D. The CDR3 is made up of 15 amino acids. Deletions cut 3 bases from V and 1 base from J, with 12 bases between. The CDR3 region is CASSFPSRENTEAFF. The CDR3 region has the DNA TGTGCCAGCAGTTTTCCGAGCCGGGAGAACACTGAAGCTTTCTTT.

As regards this clonotype: Germline is not matched at one junction end, which may reflect a read error. The V gene is TRBV7-2, the J gene TRBJ2-2; D gene unclear. The CDR3 has 17 amino acids. Germline-derived CDR1 and CDR2 are SGHTA and FQGNSA. The CDR3 sequence: CASSRPSGRANTGELFF. The CDR3 DNA is TGCGCCAGCAGCAGGCCTTCCGGGCGAGCGAACACCGGGGAGCTGTTTTTT.

The V and J genes are TRBV25-1 and TRBJ1-4; possible D gene TRBD1, 6 bases. Germline V CDR1 and CDR2: MGHDK, SYGVNS. The CDR3 runs to 16 residues. V was trimmed by 2 bases and J by 5 bases, leaving 15 bases between them. CDR3 residues: CASSEPRQAPNEKLFF. DNA for the CDR3: TGTGCCAGCAGTGAACCCCGACAGGCACCGAATGAAAAACTGTTTTTT.

This clonotype appeared once. One end of the junction varies from germline; a read error may be responsible. This chain joins TRBV7-2 and TRBJ1-5; 9 positions match TRBD1. Germline CDR1 SGHTA, CDR2 FQGNSA. This CDR3 has 12 amino acids. The CDR3 DNA reads as TGCGCCAGCAGCCAGGTACAGGGGGCCGAGCATTTT. Translating gives CASSQVQGAEHF.

To note about this clonotype: This sequence may be a read error, since a much larger clone differs from it by one base. This chain links TRBV7-9 with TRBJ2-7; TRBD1 matches at 7 bases. Germline V gives CDR1 SEHNR, CDR2 FQNEAQ (reference sequence). V shed 7 bases, J shed 6 bases, and the junction held 9 bases outside the gene matches. This CDR3 is 13 amino acids long. The DNA of the CDR3 is TGTGCCAGCACCGGGACAGTAGTCGGCGAGCAGTACTTC. Amino acid sequence: CASTGTVVGEQYF.

This chain links TRBV29-1 with TRBJ2-2; D ambiguous. CDR1 is SQVTM and CDR2 is ANQGSEA in the germline V gene. Trimming removed 7 bases from V and 1 base from J, with 13 bases in between. This CDR3 has 14 amino acids. The CDR3 loop is CSANGQMNTGELFF. CDR3 bases: TGCAGCGCCAATGGGCAGATGAACACCGGGGAGCTGTTTTTT.